These 21 T cell receptor beta chains came from one sample sequenced in a study of T cell repertoires in cytomegalovirus infection. One entry per CDR3 protein results from TCRdb running MiXCR on the reads. The data hold more than 140,000 distinct CDR3 sequences, with about 6.1% observed a single time. The sample comprised PBMCs. These receptors originate from a human donor in good health (CMV status not recorded). Some clones in this sample may be carry-over from other donors' samples.

This clonotype was detected ten times or more. This chain links TRBV4-3 with TRBJ2-3, with 10 bases that match TRBD2. Germline assignment: CDR1 LGHNA and CDR2 YSLEER. V lost 3 bases to trimming and J lost 1 base; unmatched junction nucleotides: 4. There are 16 residues in the CDR3. CDR3 sequence reads: CASSQLSGGGTDTQYF. For the CDR3, the DNA is TGCGCCAGCAGCCAGCTCAGCGGGGGGGGCACAGATACGCAGTATTTT.

CDR3 DNA: TGTGCCAGCAGAGACCCCTCCTACGAGCAGTACTTC. It encodes CASRDPSYEQYF. J is TRBJ2-7 and V is TRBV6-1; D is unclear. Germline V lookup: CDR1 MNHNS, CDR2 SASEGT. Trimming took 6 bases from V and 0 from J, leaving 6 bases between them. The CDR3 has 12 residues.

This clonotype was seen repeatedly, ten times or more. At one end the junction does not follow the germline gene, possibly because of a read error. This chain uses TRBV7-6 with TRBJ2-5, with 8 bases fitting TRBD1. The CDR3 sequence is 15 residues long. Germline V gene data show CDR1 as SGHVS and CDR2 as FNYEAQ. CDR3 sequence (DNA): TGTGCTAGCAGCTACGGACAGGGAGGAGTGGAGACCCAGTACTTC. This gives the protein CASSYGQGGVETQYF.

In this sample, this clonotype turned up many times. V and J are TRBV11-1 and TRBJ1-2, with 8 positions matching TRBD1. V shed 1 base and J 6 bases; nucleotides not matched to a gene: 7. There are 15 residues in the CDR3. Germline CDR1 SGHAT, CDR2 FQDESV (reference sequence). CDR3 residues: CASSLESDRGDGYTF. As DNA, the CDR3 is TGTGCCAGCAGCTTAGAGAGCGACAGGGGAGATGGCTACACCTTC.

This clonotype was picked up many times. The CDR3 spells CATSRDRGYYNEQFF. CDR3 in DNA: TGTGCCACCAGCAGGGACAGGGGGTACTACAATGAGCAGTTCTTC. This chain uses TRBV15 with TRBJ2-1, with 10 bases identical to TRBD1. Germline CDR1 is LNHNV and CDR2 is YYDKDF (reference sequence). The ends lost 3 bases at V and 3 bases at J; junction bases unmatched: 2. This CDR3 is built from 15 residues.

This clonotype was detected ten times or more. The J gene is TRBJ2-7, the V gene TRBV6-2 or TRBV6-3; TRBD2 matches at 9 bases. The CDR3 consists of 15 residues. Germline CDR1 and CDR2: MNHEY and SVGEGT. V gave up 0 bases and J gave up 2 bases; unmatched junction bases: 2. In DNA, the CDR3 is TGTGCCAGCAGTTACTCGGCGGGGGGGCCCTACGAGCAGTACTTC. Residues: CASSYSAGGPYEQYF.

This clonotype was detected many times. The rearrangement joins TRBV19 to TRBJ1-2; the match to TRBD1 covers 7 bases. Germline V CDR1 and CDR2: LNHDA, SQIVND (reference sequence). The V gene end was trimmed by 7 bases and the J gene end by 2 bases; junction bases not matched to a gene: 7. There are 14 residues in the CDR3. For the CDR3, the DNA is TGTGCCAGTACCTTGACAGGGCCGAACTATGGCTACACCTTC. Translated: CASTLTGPNYGYTF.

This clonotype was seen many times. The V gene is TRBV7-2, the J gene TRBJ2-3, with TRBD1 as a possible D gene (5 bases). Germline-derived CDR1 and CDR2 are SGHTA and FQGNSA. This CDR3 is built from 15 residues. V was cut by 3 bases and J by 0 bases, with 10 bases left in between. For the CDR3, the DNA is TGTGCCAGCAGCTTGGACATTTCTAGCACAGATACGCAGTATTTT. Residues: CASSLDISSTDTQYF.

This clonotype came up many times. The genes are TRBV7-2 and TRBJ2-7, with D possibly matching TRBD2 (9 bases). V was cut by 4 bases and J by 12 bases, with 31 bases left in between. In germline, CDR1 is SGHTA, CDR2 FQGNSA. CDR3 length: 17 residues. The CDR3 bases are TGTGCCAGCAGCTCGAGACGGAGCGGGGGGCACACAGGGGGGGGGTACTTC. It yields the protein CASSSRRSGGHTGGGYF.

This clonotype was recorded many times. This chain joins TRBV11-2 and TRBJ2-3; 7 bases align to TRBD1. The CDR3 consists of 15 residues. Germline values: CDR1 SGHAT, CDR2 FQNNGV. Trimming removed 4 bases from V and 4 bases from J; junction bases left unmatched: 8. DNA of the CDR3: TGTGCCAGCAGCTACCTCCGACAGGGCCCAGATACGCAGTATTTT. It is translated as CASSYLRQGPDTQYF.

This chain connects TRBV2 to TRBJ1-2; D remains ambiguous. V lost 6 bases and J lost 5, with 16 bases in between. The CDR3 length is 14 residues. Germline V gene lookup returns CDR1 SNHLY and CDR2 FYNNEI. In DNA form, the CDR3 reads TGTGCCAGCAGCGTACGGCAAGGTCAATATGGCTACACCTTC. Translating gives CASSVRQGQYGYTF.

Many counts were recorded for this clonotype. The genes are TRBV7-2 and TRBJ2-7, with TRBD2 matching 7 bases. V lost 3 bases and J lost 2; bases outside the gene matches: 4. The germline V gene encodes CDR1 SGHTA and CDR2 FQGNSA. The CDR3 is 14 residues long. The CDR3 sequence: CASSFGRGTYEQYF. As DNA, the CDR3 is TGTGCCAGCAGCTTCGGGCGGGGGACCTACGAGCAGTACTTC. Full variable domain (remainder filled in from reference TRBV7-2 and TRBJ2-7): GAGVSQSPSNKVTEKGKDVELRCDPISGHTALYWYRQSLGQGLEFLIYFQGNSAPDKSGLPSDRFSAERTGGSVSTLTIQRTQQEDSAVYLCASSFGRGTYEQYFGPGTRLTVT.

Regarding this clonotype: A much larger clonotype is one base distant, so this may be a read error. This rearrangement joins TRBV20-1 to TRBJ1-5; no reliable D call. The CDR3 is 10 residues long. V lost 7 bases and J lost 7, with 8 bases in between. Germline CDR1 and CDR2: DFQATT and SNEGSKA (reference sequence). CDR3 loop: CSDKGQPQHF. The CDR3 DNA follows: TGCAGTGATAAAGGGCAGCCCCAGCATTTT.

This clonotype has a count of ten or more. The J gene is TRBJ1-1, the V gene TRBV5-1; 8 bases agree with TRBD1. V was clipped by 9 bases and J by 1 base; unmatched bases: 5. The CDR3 is 13 amino acids. CDR1 is SGHRS and CDR2 is YFSETQ in the germline V gene. CDR3 DNA sequence: TGCGCCATCCCGGACAGGGCGAACACTGAAGCTTTCTTT. As protein: CAIPDRANTEAFF. The whole variable domain, remainder taken from reference TRBV5-1 and TRBJ1-1, is KAGVTQTPRYLIKTRGQQVTLSCSPISGHRSVSWYQQTPGQGLQFLFEYFSETQRNKGNFPGRFSGRQFSNSRSEMNVSTLELGDSALYLCAIPDRANTEAFFGQGTRLTVV.

The gene calls are TRBV20-1 and TRBJ2-1, with 8 bases matching TRBD2. J was trimmed by 7 bases and V by 6 bases; bases with no gene match: 8. Per germline, CDR1 DFQATT and CDR2 SNEGSKA (reference sequence). The CDR3 totals 13 residues. The CDR3 sequence: CSAEPGGPNEQFF. The CDR3 DNA follows: TGCAGTGCAGAACCGGGGGGGCCGAATGAGCAGTTCTTC.

The V and J genes are TRBV15 and TRBJ1-2, with D unresolved. V was trimmed by 0 bases and J by 4 bases, leaving 6 bases between them. The CDR3 runs to 13 residues. Germline CDR1 and CDR2: LNHNV and YYDKDF (reference sequence). The CDR3 region has the DNA TGTGCCACCAGCAGAGATCGACTCTATGGCTACACCTTC. Protein: CATSRDRLYGYTF.

A few counts support this clonotype. V usage is TRBV6-5 and J usage is TRBJ2-7, with 9 nucleotides matching TRBD2. V lost 0 bases and J lost 13; bases outside the gene matches: 10. Germline V gene lookup returns CDR1 MNHEY and CDR2 SVGAGI. CDR3 size: 14 residues. The CDR3 loop reads CASSYSEAGGPFYF. CDR3 sequence (DNA): TGTGCCAGCAGTTACTCAGAAGCGGGGGGCCCGTTTTACTTC.

There are a few counts of this clonotype. The CDR3 reads CASSQDLSANTEAFF. CDR3 bases: TGTGCCAGCAGCCAAGATCTTAGCGCGAACACTGAAGCTTTCTTT. The chain has TRBV14 and TRBJ1-1, with D hard to call. This CDR3 has 15 amino acids. The germline gives CDR1 SGHDN, CDR2 FVKESK. Trimming took 0 bases from V and 1 from J, leaving 9 bases between them.

This clonotype occurred many times. The CDR3: CASSQDIVWRDRSAYEQYF. DNA for the CDR3: TGTGCCAGCAGCCAAGATATCGTTTGGCGGGATAGGTCGGCCTACGAGCAGTACTTC. The V call is TRBV14, the J call TRBJ2-7; TRBD2 might be the D (6 bases). The ends were cut back, 0 bases at V and 2 bases at J, with 23 bases in the middle. Germline values: CDR1 SGHDN, CDR2 FVKESK. This CDR3 is 19 amino acids long.

This clonotype was recorded many times. This chain connects TRBV7-6 to TRBJ1-6; no clear D. Trimming stripped 1 base from V and 6 bases from J, with 7 bases between. The CDR3 extends over 14 amino acids. Per the germline V gene, CDR1 is SGHVS and CDR2 is FNYEAQ. For the CDR3, the DNA is TGTGCCAGCAGCTTAGACAGTATTAATTCACCCCTCCACTTT. Protein: CASSLDSINSPLHF.

Ten or more counts support this clonotype. This chain joins TRBV7-3 and TRBJ2-1; D uncertain. Per germline, CDR1 SGHTA and CDR2 FQGTGA. This CDR3 has 13 residues. Trimming left V 2 bases short and J 8 bases short, with 10 bases between. CDR3 nucleotides: TGTGCCAGCAGCTTAGACCTTTGGGATGAGCAGTTCTTC. This gives the protein CASSLDLWDEQFF.